The 9 T cell receptor beta chains listed next were all sequenced from one sample in a study of post-analysis software for immune sequencing data. Unique-molecular-identifier-tagged TCR beta cDNA libraries were used. TCRdb redid the calling of the PCR reads with MiXCR, one entry per CDR3 protein. The data show about 200,000 distinct CDR3 sequences, 29% seen once. Study conclusions and caveats: Controls showed lower frequencies than patients for roughly 5 TRBV segments, and TRBV5-6, TRBV5-1 and TRBV20-1 were among these.

No antigen is known for these receptors. The sequenced sample was blood. Receptors were obtained from a girl aged 2 to 17 with multiple sclerosis.

CDR3 sequence: CASSIAQGTEAFF. Written as DNA, the CDR3 is TGTGCCAGCAGTATCGCTCAGGGCACTGAAGCTTTCTTT. The J gene is TRBJ1-1, the V gene TRBV6-4; TRBD1 is a possible D gene (5 bases). Trimming stripped 5 bases from V and 4 bases from J, with 11 bases between. Looked up from germline, CDR1 is MRHNA and CDR2 is SNTAGT. The CDR3 totals 13 residues.

Comment on this clonotype: Germline and junction disagree at one end, which may indicate a read error. This sequence joins TRBV28 and TRBJ2-3; the D gene could be TRBD1 or TRBD2 (5 bases each). Per germline, CDR1 MDHEN and CDR2 SYDVKM. The CDR3 has 16 residues. CDR3 DNA: TGTACCAGCAGTCTGCGAGGGGCGCGGTGGGTAGATACGCAGTATTTT. The encoded protein is CTSSLRGARWVDTQYF.

This clonotype has at least ten counts. The chain uses TRBV5-1 and TRBJ2-5; possibly TRBD2 for D (5 bases). The CDR3 is made up of 15 amino acids. V dropped 4 bases and J dropped 4 bases, with 17 bases sitting between them. CDR1 and CDR2 (germline): SGHRS, YFSETQ. The CDR3: CASSGTGSSGETQYF. The CDR3 coding sequence is TGCGCCAGCAGCGGCACGGGGTCCTCAGGAGAGACCCAGTACTTC.

CDR3 in amino acids: CASSQVNIAGGYYEQYF. The CDR3 bases are TGCGCCAGCAGCCAAGTTAATATAGCGGGAGGATACTACGAGCAGTACTTC. This chain joins TRBV4-1 and TRBJ2-7; 10 bases match TRBD2. Germline loops: CDR1 MGHRA, CDR2 YSYEKL. The V and J ends lost 1 base and 3 bases, in that order; junction bases with no gene match: 9. There are 17 residues in the CDR3.

With respect to this clonotype: A clone one base away is much larger, so this may be a read error. V and J are TRBV5-1 and TRBJ2-5, with D possibly being TRBD1 (6 bases). Germline CDR1 reads SGHRS; CDR2 reads YFSETQ. Trimming left V 4 bases short and J 11 bases short, with 18 bases between. This CDR3 is 13 amino acids long. CDR3 protein: CASSMDRYNEQYF. The CDR3 bases are TGCGCCAGCAGCATGGACAGATACAATGAGCAGTACTTC.

The chain combines TRBV2 with TRBJ2-1; D might be TRBD2 (5 bases). V was clipped by 11 bases and J by 0 bases, with 17 bases between them. The CDR3 length is 15 residues. The germline V gene has CDR1 SNHLY and CDR2 FYNNEI. The CDR3 DNA reads TGTGCCGCCTCATTGGGCACTAGCTCCTACAATGAGCAGTTCTTC. It translates to CAASLGTSSYNEQFF.

The chain links TRBV5-1 to TRBJ1-1, with TRBD1 as a possible D gene (5 bases). Deletions cut 0 bases from V and 4 bases from J, with 10 bases between. This CDR3 contains 14 residues. From germline, CDR1 is SGHRS and CDR2 YFSETQ. CDR3 amino acids: CASSLAPGSTEAFF. The CDR3 region has the DNA TGCGCCAGCAGCTTGGCCCCAGGGAGCACTGAAGCTTTCTTT.

This clonotype was seen a few times. The chain joins TRBV7-8 to TRBJ1-2; D might be TRBD1 (6 bases). Germline V gene sequence: CDR1 SGHVS, CDR2 FQNEAQ. The CDR3 has 14 amino acids. V lost 4 bases and J 3 bases, leaving 12 bases between the germline ends. CDR3 DNA: TGTGCCAGCAGCTACAGGGAAGGGGACTATGGCTACACCTTC. Translation gives CASSYREGDYGYTF. The full variable domain, with the rest looked up from reference TRBV7-8 and TRBJ1-2, is GAGVSQSPRYKVAKRGQDVALRCDPISGHVSLFWYQQALGQGPEFLTYFQNEAQLDKSGLPSDRFFAERPEGSVSTLKIQRTQQEDSAVYLCASSYREGDYGYTFGSGTRLTVV.

The chain employs TRBV7-9 and TRBJ1-1; D gene unclear. V was clipped by 5 bases and J by 8 bases, with 15 bases between them. The CDR3 runs to 13 residues. Germline V gene sequence: CDR1 SEHNR, CDR2 FQNEAQ (reference sequence). The CDR3 is CASSPLFTGEAFF. CDR3 bases: TGTGCCAGCAGCCCACTATTTACCGGGGAAGCTTTCTTT.